The 27 T cell receptor beta chains reported below all come from one sample, sequenced in a study of T cell repertoires in cytomegalovirus infection. Their antigen targets remain unknown. TCRdb re-derived calls from the reads in MiXCR, one entry per CDR3 protein. The table includes 100,000 or so distinct CDR3 sequences, roughly 39% detected once. The sample in question was CD8+ T cells from cultured PBMCs, obtained from culture after CMV antigen stimulation. The receptor source for this set is a human donor in good health (CMV status not recorded). Some clones in this sample may be carry-over from other donors' samples.

This chain uses TRBV7-6 with TRBJ2-2; 8 nucleotides line up with TRBD2. V lost 5 bases to trimming and J lost 6 bases; unmatched junction nucleotides: 17. The germline CDR1 and CDR2 sequences are SGHVS and FNYEAQ. The CDR3 length is 18 residues. CDR3 sequence (DNA): TGTGCCAGCAGCCCCATGTCGACGGGGGGGTATAGGTCCGGGGAGCTGTTTTTT. As protein: CASSPMSTGGYRSGELFF.

The chain has TRBV7-9 and TRBJ1-2, with D possibly matching TRBD1 (6 bases). Between the trimmed V and J ends, which lost 8 bases and 4 bases, there was a span of 23 bases. Germline assignment: CDR1 SEHNR and CDR2 FQNEAQ (reference sequence). The CDR3 loop spans 16 amino acids. CDR3 DNA: TGTGCCAGCGAGGGGGAAGGGACCCACAGAAGCTATGGCTACACCTTC. Its protein is CASEGEGTHRSYGYTF.

The count of this clonotype is one. The V gene is TRBV19, the J gene TRBJ2-1, with 8 bases fitting TRBD2. The CDR3 sequence is 15 residues long. The germline V gene has CDR1 LNHDA and CDR2 SQIVND (reference sequence). J gave up 3 bases and V 4 bases, and 5 bases lay outside the gene matches. The CDR3 nucleotides are TGTGCCAGTAGTACCGCTAGCGGGCTCTACAATGAGCAGTTCTTC. It is translated as CASSTASGLYNEQFF.

This chain joins TRBV2 and TRBJ2-5; 7 bases fit TRBD1. CDR3 length: 14 amino acids. From germline, CDR1 is SNHLY and CDR2 FYNNEI. V shed 6 bases and J 2 bases; nucleotides not matched to a gene: 6. This chain's CDR3 is CASRNRGRQETQYF. The CDR3 coding sequence is TGTGCCAGCAGGAACAGGGGTAGGCAAGAGACCCAGTACTTC.

The V call is TRBV27, the J call TRBJ2-7; weak D call: TRBD1 (6 bases). Germline V gene data show CDR1 as MNHEY and CDR2 as SMNVEV (reference sequence). V was clipped by 2 bases and J by 2 bases, with 7 bases between them. This CDR3 is built from 13 residues. The CDR3 region is CASSLTGTYEQYF. CDR3 coding DNA: TGTGCCAGCAGTTTAACAGGGACCTACGAGCAGTACTTC.

This clonotype was picked up a small number of times. The chain combines TRBV13 with TRBJ2-1; 8 bases fit TRBD2. This CDR3 is 14 amino acids long. CDR1 and CDR2 (germline): PRHDT, FYEKMQ (reference sequence). V trimming: 4 bases; J trimming: 5 bases; junction bases outside the gene matches: 4. The CDR3 DNA sequence: TGTGCCAGCAGCTCCGACGGGGGGGACAATGAGCAGTTCTTC. Protein product: CASSSDGGDNEQFF. Based on the CDR3 plus reference TRBV13 and TRBJ2-1, the full variable domain is AAGVIQSPRHLIKEKRETATLKCYPIPRHDTVYWYQQGPGQDPQFLISFYEKMQSDKGSIPDRFSAQQFSDYHSELNMSSLELGDSALYFCASSSDGGDNEQFFGPGTRLTVL.

V gene TRBV2 combines with J gene TRBJ2-1, with 8 bases aligning to TRBD1. The CDR3 is made up of 15 amino acids. Germline V lookup: CDR1 SNHLY, CDR2 FYNNEI. V was pared by 4 bases and J by 6 bases, with 8 bases of the junction left unmatched. The CDR3 reads CASSGDQGASNEQFF. In DNA, the CDR3 is TGTGCCAGCAGTGGGGATCAGGGGGCAAGCAATGAGCAGTTCTTC.

In its sample, this clonotype was seen a few times. The V call is TRBV6-6, the J call TRBJ2-3; TRBD2 might be the D (6 bases). The CDR3 is 15 residues long. CDR1 and CDR2 (germline): MNHNY, SVGAGI (reference sequence). With 5 bases removed from V and 4 bases from J, the gap between germline ends came to 16 bases. This CDR3 is CASSELVGEADTQYF. The CDR3 DNA is TGTGCCAGCAGTGAGTTGGTGGGGGAGGCAGATACGCAGTATTTT.

The genes are TRBV12-3 or TRBV12-4 and TRBJ2-1; 8 nucleotides align to TRBD2. This CDR3 spans 17 amino acids. V was clipped by 2 bases and J by 0 bases; unmatched bases: 6. The CDR3, as DNA: TGTGCCAGCAGTTTAAACAGCGGGGGAAGCTCCTACAATGAGCAGTTCTTC. This sequence encodes CASSLNSGGSSYNEQFF.

This clonotype was picked up a small number of times. The CDR3 DNA reads as TGTGCCAGCAGTTTTATCGGGTTGGACACTGAAGCTTTCTTT. It codes for CASSFIGLDTEAFF. This sequence joins TRBV27 and TRBJ1-1; D is ambiguous. The CDR3 has 14 residues. CDR1 is MNHEY, CDR2 SMNVEV, per germline (reference sequence). Trimming cost V 3 bases and J 3 bases, with 11 bases left between them.

The chain joins TRBV4-1 to TRBJ1-6; D not certain. Trimming took off 4 bases at V and 5 bases at J, with 18 bases between the two ends. This CDR3 is built from 17 residues. Germline CDR1 and CDR2: MGHRA and YSYEKL. The CDR3 nucleotides are TGCGCCAGCAGCCCCCGGACGGGAATAATTGATAATTCACCCCTCCACTTT. It is translated as CASSPRTGIIDNSPLHF.

This chain links TRBV6-6 with TRBJ1-4; a weak D match, TRBD1 (6 bases). The CDR3 spans 17 residues. The germline V gene has CDR1 MNHNY and CDR2 SVGAGI (reference sequence). The V gene lost 6 bases and the J gene lost 0 bases, with 17 bases spanning the gap. The CDR3 bases are TGTGCCAGCAGAGTCAGGGGCACAGGATCAACTAATGAAAAACTGTTTTTT. Its translation: CASRVRGTGSTNEKLFF.

This clonotype was counted only a few times. V gene TRBV19 combines with J gene TRBJ1-5, with a possible D match to TRBD1 (6 bases). V was clipped by 5 bases and J by 1 base, with 15 bases between them. CDR3 length: 16 amino acids. Germline values: CDR1 LNHDA, CDR2 SQIVND (reference sequence). In DNA form, the CDR3 reads TGTGCCAGTAGTTGGGCAGGGGAAGGAAGCAATCAGCCCCAGCATTTT. Its protein product is CASSWAGEGSNQPQHF.

There are a few counts of this clonotype. The rearrangement links TRBV6-5 to TRBJ2-3; D is ambiguous. The CDR3 is 17 amino acids. Germline lookup yields CDR1 MNHEY and CDR2 SVGAGI. Trimming left V 2 bases short and J 1 base short, with 16 bases between. Written as DNA, the CDR3 is TGTGCCAGCAGTTACCTTCGGGCCCTACGCCGCACAGATACGCAGTATTTT. As protein: CASSYLRALRRTDTQYF.

The rearrangement joins TRBV12-3 or TRBV12-4 to TRBJ2-7; TRBD1 matches at 8 bases. J lost 6 bases, V lost 6 bases, and 7 bases had no gene match. There are 13 residues in the CDR3. CDR3 coding DNA: TGTGCCAGCAGCCCGACAGGGGCGGGCGAGCAGTACTTC. It specifies CASSPTGAGEQYF.

The chain links TRBV20-1 to TRBJ2-7; tentatively, D is TRBD2 (6 bases). CDR1 and CDR2 (germline): DFQATT, SNEGSKA (reference sequence). This CDR3 spans 11 amino acids. Trimming removed 1 base at V and 6 bases at J, with 7 bases between. This CDR3 is CSARAGGEQYF. The CDR3 nucleotides read TGCAGTGCTAGAGCCGGGGGCGAGCAGTACTTC.

This clonotype occurred a few times. The chain carries TRBV19 and TRBJ2-1, with 8 bases lining up with TRBD2. The V gene end was trimmed by 10 bases and the J gene end by 3 bases; junction bases not matched to a gene: 11. Germline lookup yields CDR1 LNHDA and CDR2 SQIVND (reference sequence). The CDR3 is 15 amino acids. In nucleotides, the CDR3 is TGTGCCACCTGCTTGGGTAGCGGGGACTACAATGAGCAGTTCTTC. Encoded protein: CATCLGSGDYNEQFF.

This clonotype was counted at least ten times. The V gene is TRBV10-3, the J gene TRBJ1-1, with D possibly TRBD1 on 6 matching bases. The CDR3 has 18 amino acids. Trimming left V 3 bases short and J 0 bases short, with 20 bases between. The germline V gene has CDR1 ENHRY and CDR2 SYGVKD. The CDR3, as DNA: TGTGCCATCAGTGAAAGGGCAGGGGACCTGACCATGAACACTGAAGCTTTCTTT. Protein sequence: CAISERAGDLTMNTEAFF.

This clonotype was detected only a few times. The gene calls are TRBV7-9 and TRBJ2-5; 7 positions match TRBD1. Germline V gives CDR1 SEHNR, CDR2 FQNEAQ (reference sequence). The CDR3 sequence is 15 residues long. Losses at the gene ends were 5 bases for V and 5 bases for J; bases not matched to a gene: 11. The DNA of the CDR3 is TGTGCCAGCAGCCTACAGACAGGGACCGAGGAGACCCAGTACTTC. Translated: CASSLQTGTEETQYF.

The chain employs TRBV19 and TRBJ2-7; perhaps TRBD1 as D (5 bases). V was clipped by 3 bases and J by 3 bases, with 15 bases between them. CDR3 length: 15 residues. Germline V gene data show CDR1 as LNHDA and CDR2 as SQIVND (reference sequence). The CDR3 DNA reads as TGTGCCAGTAGTATGGGCAGTGGGGCTGTCTACGAGCAGTACTTC. Its translation is CASSMGSGAVYEQYF. The whole variable domain, filled in from reference TRBV19 and TRBJ2-7, reads DGGITQSPKYLFRKEGQNVTLSCEQNLNHDAMYWYRQDPGQGLRLIYYSQIVNDFQKGDIAEGYSVSREKKESFPLTVTSAQKNPTAFYLCASSMGSGAVYEQYFGPGTRLTVT.

The V call is TRBV27, the J call TRBJ2-7; D is possibly TRBD1 (5 bases). The ends were cut back, 5 bases at V and 0 bases at J, with 11 bases in the middle. This CDR3 is built from 14 residues. The V gene's germline CDR1 is MNHEY and CDR2 SMNVEV (reference sequence). The CDR3 sequence: CASSPRAASYEQYF. The CDR3 DNA reads TGTGCCAGCAGTCCCAGGGCAGCCTCCTACGAGCAGTACTTC.

The V gene is TRBV2, the J gene TRBJ2-1, with TRBD1 as a possible D gene (6 bases). The CDR3 is made up of 13 amino acids. Trimming left V 9 bases short and J 4 bases short, with 13 bases between. Germline CDR1 reads SNHLY; CDR2 reads FYNNEI. For the CDR3, the DNA is TGTGCCAGTCCCGGGACACATTACAATGAGCAGTTCTTC. Its translation is CASPGTHYNEQFF.

The chain employs TRBV6-1 and TRBJ2-7, with D possibly being TRBD1 or TRBD2 (5 bases each). V was clipped by 3 bases and J by 3 bases, with 15 bases between them. CDR3 size: 15 residues. Germline CDR1 is MNHNS and CDR2 is SASEGT. This chain's CDR3 is CASSDGSAGGYEQYF. The CDR3 DNA reads as TGTGCCAGCAGTGATGGATCGGCTGGGGGCTACGAGCAGTACTTC.

The chain joins TRBV12-3 or TRBV12-4 to TRBJ1-2; D gene unclear. The germline V and J ends were trimmed by 3 bases and 8 bases, with 16 bases remaining between them. The CDR3 has 14 residues. For the CDR3, the DNA is TGTGCCAGCAGTTTCGTCGTCCAGGCTGGAGGCTACACCTTC. It encodes CASSFVVQAGGYTF.

The CDR3 here is CSARAYNEQFF. The CDR3 nucleotides are TGCAGTGCTAGGGCCTACAATGAGCAGTTCTTC. The gene calls are TRBV20-1 and TRBJ2-1; D is undetermined. The length of the CDR3 is 11 residues. Germline lookup yields CDR1 DFQATT and CDR2 SNEGSKA (reference sequence). V lost 3 bases to trimming and J lost 2 bases, with 2 bases between them.

This clonotype was counted between two and nine times. The rearrangement uses TRBV27 and TRBJ2-1, with TRBD1 matching 7 bases. This CDR3 contains 14 residues. Germline assignment: CDR1 MNHEY and CDR2 SMNVEV (reference sequence). V shed 3 bases and J 2 bases; nucleotides not matched to a gene: 1. CDR3 nucleotide sequence: TGTGCCAGCAGTTTCCAGGGGGCCTACAATGAGCAGTTCTTC. Its translation: CASSFQGAYNEQFF.

The chain joins TRBV29-1 to TRBJ1-2, with 7 bases lining up with TRBD1. The germline gives CDR1 SQVTM, CDR2 ANQGSEA. CDR3 length equals 12 residues. V trimming: 4 bases; J trimming: 4 bases; junction bases outside the gene matches: 3. In nucleotides, the CDR3 is TGCAGCGTTGGGGACAGTGGCTATGGCTACACCTTC. Encoded protein: CSVGDSGYGYTF.